The TCR beta chain described here comes from a study of long-term antiretroviral therapy in people with HIV. Study-wide findings and caveats: Therapy changes, viral resistance and ART adherence were not documented in the available data. Increased diversity was seen after ART, yet it remained lower than in transplant donor controls. Controls had broader CDR3 length ranges than HIV repertoires did.

This clone was found once. Its specificity is unknown. Sequencing relied on immunoSEQ assay v3.0, run at survey level. Assay: immunoSEQ multiplex PCR; the TCRdb copy retains only in-frame clones and omits some. The repertoire has fewer than 35,000 clones, around 97% of them found once; the top ten carry around 3.1%. Germline V CDR1 and CDR2: SGHKS, YYEKEE (reference sequence). This CDR3 contains 15 residues. V lost 0 bases and J lost 7, with 16 bases in between. This chain joins TRBV5-5 and TRBJ1-2, with D perhaps TRBD1 (5 bases). The specimen was unsorted PBMCs, collected 6.9 years after starting antiretroviral therapy. The clonotype comes from a young man with HIV. Here the CDR3 DNA reads TGTGCCAGCAGCTTGGATCAGGGTCAACCTTCTGGCTACACCTTC. It is translated as CASSLDQGQPSGYTF.